Reported below is one TCR beta chain. Antigen: not known. Using immunoSEQ multiplex PCR, the repertoire was profiled, and TCRdb retains in-frame clones only, with some absent. The data show 200,000 or so clones, with roughly 82% seen just once and roughly 6.5% held by the top ten. This specimen belongs to a study of cytomegalovirus exposure and HLA in healthy donors. Study results and limitations: According to the study, around 180 TCR beta chains were cytomegalovirus-associated. Researchers reported that a few CMV-associated chains were confirmed in vitro as CMV antigen-specific.

Germline V CDR1 and CDR2: MNHEY, SVGAGI. Trimming cost V 6 bases and J 5 bases, with 11 bases left between them. The CDR3 length is 13 residues. The material sequenced was PBMCs. The sequence came from a man younger than 35 in good health and CMV-seropositive. The J gene is TRBJ2-1, the V gene TRBV6-5; unclear D gene. Here the CDR3 DNA reads TGTGCCAGCAGCTATATCGAGCACAATGAGCAGTTCTTC. Its protein product is CASSYIEHNEQFF.